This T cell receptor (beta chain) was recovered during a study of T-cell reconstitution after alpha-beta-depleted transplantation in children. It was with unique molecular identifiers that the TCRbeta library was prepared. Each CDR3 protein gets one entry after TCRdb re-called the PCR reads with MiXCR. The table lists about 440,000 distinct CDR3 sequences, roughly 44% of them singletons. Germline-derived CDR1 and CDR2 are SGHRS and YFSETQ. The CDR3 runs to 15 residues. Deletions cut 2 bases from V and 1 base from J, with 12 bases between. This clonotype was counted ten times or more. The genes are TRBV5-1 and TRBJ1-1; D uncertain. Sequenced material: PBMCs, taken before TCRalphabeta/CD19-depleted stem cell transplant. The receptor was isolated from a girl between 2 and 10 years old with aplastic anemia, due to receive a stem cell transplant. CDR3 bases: TGCGCCAGCAGCTTCGATGGGCATTCGAACACTGAAGCTTTCTTT. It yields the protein CASSFDGHSNTEAFF.